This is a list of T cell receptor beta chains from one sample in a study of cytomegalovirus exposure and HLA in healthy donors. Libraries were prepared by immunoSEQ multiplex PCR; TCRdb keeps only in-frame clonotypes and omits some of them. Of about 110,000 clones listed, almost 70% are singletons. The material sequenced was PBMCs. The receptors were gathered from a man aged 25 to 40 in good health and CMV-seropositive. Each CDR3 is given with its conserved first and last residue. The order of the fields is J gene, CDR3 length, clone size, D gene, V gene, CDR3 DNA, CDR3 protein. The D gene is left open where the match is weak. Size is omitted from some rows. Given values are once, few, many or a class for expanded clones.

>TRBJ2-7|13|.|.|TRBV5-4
TGTGCCAGCAGCTTACAGATCTCCTACGAGCAGTACTTC
CASSLQISYEQYF
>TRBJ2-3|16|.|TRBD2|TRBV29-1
TGCAGCGTCCCACTCCGGGGGGAAGCACGACCAGATACGCAGTATTTT
CSVPLRGEARPDTQYF
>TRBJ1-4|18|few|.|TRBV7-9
TGTGCCAGCAGCTCTCGACTCAGGGTTACTGCCGACCCTGAAAAACTGTTTTTT
CASSSRLRVTADPEKLFF
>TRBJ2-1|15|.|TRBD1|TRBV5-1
TGCGCCAGCAGCCCGACAGGGGAGGCCTACAATGAGCAGTTCTTC
CASSPTGEAYNEQFF
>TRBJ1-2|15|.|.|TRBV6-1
TGTGCCAGCAGCCCCCTGGGGGGGGCTAACTATGGCTACACCTTC
CASSPLGGANYGYTF
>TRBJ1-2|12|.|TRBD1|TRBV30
TGTGCCTGGGGGGACAGAACGTATGGCTACACCTTC
CAWGDRTYGYTF
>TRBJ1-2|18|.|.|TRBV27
TGTGCCAGCAGTTTAAAATTAGGGGGGGGCAGGGCGAACTATGGCTACACCTTC
CASSLKLGGGRANYGYTF
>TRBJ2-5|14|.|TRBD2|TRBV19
TGTGCCAGTAGTACTCCGTGGGGGGGAGAGACCCAGTACTTC
CASSTPWGGETQYF
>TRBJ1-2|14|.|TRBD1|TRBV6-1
TGTGCCAGCAGTGAGGTTTTAGACAGGGGAGGCTACACCTTC
CASSEVLDRGGYTF
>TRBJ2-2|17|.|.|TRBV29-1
TGCAGCGTTGAAGCCCGACAGGGAGGTCGTTCGCCCGGGGAGCTGTTTTTT
CSVEARQGGRSPGELFF
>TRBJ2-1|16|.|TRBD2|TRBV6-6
TGTGCCAGCAGCGGGACTAGCGGGGGGACTTACAATGAGCAGTTCTTC
CASSGTSGGTYNEQFF
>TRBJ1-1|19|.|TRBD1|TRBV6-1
TGTGCCAGCAGTGTATTCCCAATGGCCGGGACAGGTCAGAACACTGAAGCTTTCTTT
CASSVFPMAGTGQNTEAFF
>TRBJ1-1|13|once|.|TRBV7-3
TGTGCCAGCAGCTTAACCAAGAACACTGAAGCTTTCTTT
CASSLTKNTEAFF
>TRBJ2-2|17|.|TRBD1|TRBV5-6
TGTGCCAGCAGCTTGGGAGCAGGGGGCAGGACGACCGGGGAGCTGTTTTTT
CASSLGAGGRTTGELFF
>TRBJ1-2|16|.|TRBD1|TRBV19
TGTGCCAGTAGCCCAAGACAGGGGCTCCCTAACTATGGCTACACCTTC
CASSPRQGLPNYGYTF
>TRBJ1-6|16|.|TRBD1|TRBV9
TGTGCCAGCAGCAACCCTAGGACAGGGGGCGATTCACCCCTCCACTTT
CASSNPRTGGDSPLHF
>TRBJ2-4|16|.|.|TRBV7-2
TGTGCCAGCAGCCCCCAGGGAGGAGTGGGTAAAAACAGTCAGTACTTC
CASSPQGGVGKNSQYF
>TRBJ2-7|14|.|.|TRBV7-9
TGTGCCAGCAGCTTTCCAGGGAACTCCTACGAGCAGTACTTC
CASSFPGNSYEQYF
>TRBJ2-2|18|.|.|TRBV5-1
TGCGCCAGCAGCTTGCCTCCGGGGAGATCGACGAACACCGGGGAGCTGTTTTTT
CASSLPPGRSTNTGELFF
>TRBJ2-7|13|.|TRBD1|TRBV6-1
TGTGCCAGCACCACGACAGGGGAATACGAGCAGTACTTC
CASTTTGEYEQYF
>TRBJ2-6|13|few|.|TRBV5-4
TGTGCGCTGGGGAGCTCTGGGGCCAACGTCCTGACTTTC
CALGSSGANVLTF
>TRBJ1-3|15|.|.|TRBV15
TGTGCCACCAGCGGGAACCAGGCGGGAGGAAACACCATATATTTT
CATSGNQAGGNTIYF
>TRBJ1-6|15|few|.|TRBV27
TGTGCCAGCAATGCAGGGGTCGGTTACGGTTCACCCCTCCACTTT
CASNAGVGYGSPLHF
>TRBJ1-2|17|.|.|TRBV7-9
TGTTCCAGCAGCTTAGCGTTGGGGAACAGGGCGAACTATGGCTACACCTTC
CSSSLALGNRANYGYTF
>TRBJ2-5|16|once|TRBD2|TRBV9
TGTGCCAGCAGCGTAGGGACTAGCGGGGTACAAGAGACCCAGTACTTC
CASSVGTSGVQETQYF
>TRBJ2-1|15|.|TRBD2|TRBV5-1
TGCGCCAGCAGCTCCACTAGCGGGGGGGCCAATGAGCAGTTCTTC
CASSSTSGGANEQFF
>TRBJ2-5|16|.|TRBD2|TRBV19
TGTGCCAGTAGTATAGATACTAGCGGGAGTCAAGAGACCCAGTACTTC
CASSIDTSGSQETQYF
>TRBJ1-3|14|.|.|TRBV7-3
TGTGCCAGCAGCTTTACAGGGTTCGGAAACACCATATATTTT
CASSFTGFGNTIYF
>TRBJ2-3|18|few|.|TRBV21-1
TGTGCCAGCAGCAAAGAAGGAGGCGATCGGTATAGGACAGATACGCAGTATTTT
CASSKEGGDRYRTDTQYF
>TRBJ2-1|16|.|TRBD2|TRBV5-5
TGTGCCAGCAGCCCACCAGTAGCGGGGTATTACAATGAGCAGTTCTTC
CASSPPVAGYYNEQFF
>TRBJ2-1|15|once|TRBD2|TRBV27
TGTGCCAGCAGTCCCCATCGACTAGCGGGAAATGAGCAGTTCTTC
CASSPHRLAGNEQFF
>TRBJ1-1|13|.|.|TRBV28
TGTGCCAGCAGTTTTGTAACGGACACTGAAGCTTTCTTT
CASSFVTDTEAFF
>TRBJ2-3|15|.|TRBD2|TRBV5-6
TGTGCCAGCAGCTTGTTTTTAGCGGGCGCAGATACGCAGTATTTT
CASSLFLAGADTQYF
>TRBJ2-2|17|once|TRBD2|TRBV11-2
TGTGCCAGCAGCTTAGATGTAGCGGGGGCGAACACCGGGGAGCTGTTTTTT
CASSLDVAGANTGELFF
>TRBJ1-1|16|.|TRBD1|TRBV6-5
TGTGCCAGCAGTTATCGGGACAGGGGCATGAACACTGAAGCTTTCTTT
CASSYRDRGMNTEAFF
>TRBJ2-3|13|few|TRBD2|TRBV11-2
TGTGCCAGCAGCTTCGGGGGGTCGGATACGCAGTATTTT
CASSFGGSDTQYF
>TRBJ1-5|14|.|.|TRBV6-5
TGTGCCAGCAGGAAAGGGGTGTCGAATCAGCCCCAGCATTTT
CASRKGVSNQPQHF
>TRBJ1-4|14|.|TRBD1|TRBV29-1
TGCAGCGTAGGGACAGGGTACTTAGGGGAAAAACTGTTTTTT
CSVGTGYLGEKLFF
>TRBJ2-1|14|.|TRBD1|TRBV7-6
TGTGCCAGCAGCACCCGGACAGGCTACAATGAGCAGTTCTTC
CASSTRTGYNEQFF
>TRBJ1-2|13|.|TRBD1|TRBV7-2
TGTGCCAGCAGCACCAGGGGGCATTATGGCTACACCTTC
CASSTRGHYGYTF
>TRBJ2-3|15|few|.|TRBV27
TGTGCCAGCAGTTTATGGGGCCCTCGCACAGATACGCAGTATTTT
CASSLWGPRTDTQYF
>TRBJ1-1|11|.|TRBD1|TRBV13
TGTGCCAGCAGCTATACAGGGGGAGCTTTCTTT
CASSYTGGAFF
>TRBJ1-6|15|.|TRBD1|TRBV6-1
TGTGCCAGCAGTGAAGAAGGGACAGGACACTCACCCCTCCACTTT
CASSEEGTGHSPLHF
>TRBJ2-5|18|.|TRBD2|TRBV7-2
TGTGCCAGCAGCTTATTGGTAGCGGGAGTTCCCGGGTTGGAGACCCAGTACTTC
CASSLLVAGVPGLETQYF
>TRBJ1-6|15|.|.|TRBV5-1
TGCGCCAGCAGCTTGGAGTGGGGCGCGAATTCACCCCTCCACTTT
CASSLEWGANSPLHF
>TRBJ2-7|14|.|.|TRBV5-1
TGCGCCAGCAGCTTGGGGCAGGGCCCCTACGAGCAGTACTTC
CASSLGQGPYEQYF
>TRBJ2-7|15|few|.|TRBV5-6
TGTGCCAGCAGCTGGGGGCCGGACCACAACTACGAGCAGTACTTC
CASSWGPDHNYEQYF
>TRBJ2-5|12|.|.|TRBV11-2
TGTGCCAGCAGCTTAGCTCAAGAGACCCAGTACTTC
CASSLAQETQYF
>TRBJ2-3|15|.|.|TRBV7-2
TGTGCCAGCAGCTCCCAGGCAAAACTCACAGATACGCAGTATTTT
CASSSQAKLTDTQYF
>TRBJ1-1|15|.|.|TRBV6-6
TGTGCCAGCAGTTACGGCACAGGGAGAGGAACTGAAGCTTTCTTT
CASSYGTGRGTEAFF
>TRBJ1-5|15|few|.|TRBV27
TGTGCCAGCAGTTTAGAGGGCAGGAGCAATCAGCCCCAGCATTTT
CASSLEGRSNQPQHF